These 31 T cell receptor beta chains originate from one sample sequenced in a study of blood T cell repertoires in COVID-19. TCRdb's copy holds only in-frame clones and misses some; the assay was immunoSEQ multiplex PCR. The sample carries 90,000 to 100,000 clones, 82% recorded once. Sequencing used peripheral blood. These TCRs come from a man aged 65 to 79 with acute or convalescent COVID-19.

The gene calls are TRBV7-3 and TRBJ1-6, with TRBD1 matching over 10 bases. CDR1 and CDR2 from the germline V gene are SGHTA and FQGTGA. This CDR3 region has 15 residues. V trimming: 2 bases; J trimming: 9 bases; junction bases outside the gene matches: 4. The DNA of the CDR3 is TGTGCCAGCAGCTTACGGGGACAGGGGATTTCACCCCTCCACTTT. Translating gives CASSLRGQGISPLHF.

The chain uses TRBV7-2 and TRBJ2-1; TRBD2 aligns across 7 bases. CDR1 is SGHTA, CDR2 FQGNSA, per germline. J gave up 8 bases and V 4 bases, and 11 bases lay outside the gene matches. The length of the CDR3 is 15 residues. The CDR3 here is CASSSTIAGADEQFF. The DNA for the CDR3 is TGTGCCAGCAGCTCCACGATAGCGGGCGCAGATGAGCAGTTCTTC.

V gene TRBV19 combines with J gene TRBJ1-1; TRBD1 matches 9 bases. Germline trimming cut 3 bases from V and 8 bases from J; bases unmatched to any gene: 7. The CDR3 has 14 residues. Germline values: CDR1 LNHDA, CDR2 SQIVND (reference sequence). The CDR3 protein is CASSMAGQGFEAFF. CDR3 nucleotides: TGTGCCAGTAGTATGGCGGGACAGGGTTTCGAAGCTTTCTTT.

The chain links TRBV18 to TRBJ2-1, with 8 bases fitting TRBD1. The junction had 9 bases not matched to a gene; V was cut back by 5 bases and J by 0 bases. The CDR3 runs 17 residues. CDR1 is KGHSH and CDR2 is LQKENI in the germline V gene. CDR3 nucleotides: TGTGCCAGCTCAGACCCTAGCGACAGGGGCTCCTACAATGAGCAGTTCTTC. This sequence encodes CASSDPSDRGSYNEQFF.

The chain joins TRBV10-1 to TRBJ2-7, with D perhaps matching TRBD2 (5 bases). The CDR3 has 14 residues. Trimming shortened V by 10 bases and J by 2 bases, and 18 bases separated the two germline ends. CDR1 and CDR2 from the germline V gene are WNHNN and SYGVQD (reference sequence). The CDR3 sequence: CATKPERGTYEQYF. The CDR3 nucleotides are TGCGCCACCAAGCCCGAACGGGGTACCTACGAGCAGTACTTC.

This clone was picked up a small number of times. The CDR3 protein is CASTPRQNNSPLHF. CDR3 coding DNA: TGTGCCAGCACACCCAGACAGAATAATTCACCCCTCCACTTT. The rearrangement links TRBV2 to TRBJ1-6; possibly TRBD1 for D (5 bases). With 7 bases removed from V and 5 bases from J, the gap between germline ends came to 12 bases. The CDR3 totals 14 residues. The germline V gene encodes CDR1 SNHLY and CDR2 FYNNEI.

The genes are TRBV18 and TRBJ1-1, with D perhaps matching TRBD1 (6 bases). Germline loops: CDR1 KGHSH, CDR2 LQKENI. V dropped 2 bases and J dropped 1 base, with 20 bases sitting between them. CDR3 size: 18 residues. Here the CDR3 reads CASSPVGPKGGKNTEAFF. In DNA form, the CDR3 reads TGTGCCAGCTCACCAGTCGGGCCCAAAGGGGGAAAGAACACTGAAGCTTTCTTT.

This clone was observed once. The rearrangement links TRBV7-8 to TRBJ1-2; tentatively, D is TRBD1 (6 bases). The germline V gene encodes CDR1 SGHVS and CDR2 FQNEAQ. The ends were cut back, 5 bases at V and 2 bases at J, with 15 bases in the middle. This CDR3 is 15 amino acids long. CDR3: CASSTYRDANYGYTF. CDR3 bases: TGTGCCAGCAGCACTTACAGGGATGCGAACTATGGCTACACCTTC.

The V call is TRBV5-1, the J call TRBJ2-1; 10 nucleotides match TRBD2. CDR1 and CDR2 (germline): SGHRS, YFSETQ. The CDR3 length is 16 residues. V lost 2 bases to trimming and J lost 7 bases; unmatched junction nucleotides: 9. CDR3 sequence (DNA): TGCGCCAGCAGCTTTTTCGCTAGCGGGGGTCAAAATGAGCAGTTCTTC. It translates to CASSFFASGGQNEQFF.

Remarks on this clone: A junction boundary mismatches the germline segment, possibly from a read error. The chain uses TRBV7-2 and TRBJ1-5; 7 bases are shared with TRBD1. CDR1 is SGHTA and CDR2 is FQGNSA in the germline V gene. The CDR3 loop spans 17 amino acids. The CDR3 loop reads CASSLAAGGTSGQPQHF. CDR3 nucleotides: TGTGCCAGCAGCCTAGCGGCAGGGGGTACCTCGGGGCAGCCCCAGCATTTT.

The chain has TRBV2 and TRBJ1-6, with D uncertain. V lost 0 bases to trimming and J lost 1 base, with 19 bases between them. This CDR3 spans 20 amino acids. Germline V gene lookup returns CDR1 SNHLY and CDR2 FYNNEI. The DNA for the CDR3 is TGTGCCAGCAGTGAAGCCAGGCGCGGGGAGAGCTTTTCCTATAATTCACCCCTCCACTTT. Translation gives CASSEARRGESFSYNSPLHF.

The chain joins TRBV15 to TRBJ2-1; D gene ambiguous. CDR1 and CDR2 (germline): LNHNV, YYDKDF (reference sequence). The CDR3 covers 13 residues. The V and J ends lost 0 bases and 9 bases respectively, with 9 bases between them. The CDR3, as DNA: TGTGCCACCAGCAGAGATGAGGCGAGTGAGCAGTTCTTC. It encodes CATSRDEASEQFF.

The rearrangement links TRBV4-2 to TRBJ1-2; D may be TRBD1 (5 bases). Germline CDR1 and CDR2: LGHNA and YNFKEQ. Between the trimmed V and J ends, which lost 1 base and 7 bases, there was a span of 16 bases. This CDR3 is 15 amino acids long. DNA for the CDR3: TGTGCCAGCAGCCAAGTGGAGAACAGGTTCCCTGGCTACACCTTC. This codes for CASSQVENRFPGYTF.

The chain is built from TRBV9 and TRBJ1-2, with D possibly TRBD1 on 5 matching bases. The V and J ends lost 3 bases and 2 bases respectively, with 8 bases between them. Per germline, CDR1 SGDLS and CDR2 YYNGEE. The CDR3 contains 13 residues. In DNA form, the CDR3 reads TGTGCCAGCAGCGGACCAGGGAACTATGGCTACACCTTC. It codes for CASSGPGNYGYTF.

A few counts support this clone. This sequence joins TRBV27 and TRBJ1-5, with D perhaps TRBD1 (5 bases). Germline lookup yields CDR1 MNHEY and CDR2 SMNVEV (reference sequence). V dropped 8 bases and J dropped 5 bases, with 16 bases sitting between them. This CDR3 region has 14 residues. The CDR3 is CASAPWGGYQPQHF. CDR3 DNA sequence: TGTGCCAGCGCTCCATGGGGCGGCTATCAGCCCCAGCATTTT.

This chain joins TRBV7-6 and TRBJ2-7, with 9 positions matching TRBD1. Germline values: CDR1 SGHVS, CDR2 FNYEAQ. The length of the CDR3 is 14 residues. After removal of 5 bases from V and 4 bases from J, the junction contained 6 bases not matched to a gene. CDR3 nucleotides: TGTGCCAGCAGCCTCCCGGGACAGGGATACGAGCAGTACTTC. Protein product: CASSLPGQGYEQYF.

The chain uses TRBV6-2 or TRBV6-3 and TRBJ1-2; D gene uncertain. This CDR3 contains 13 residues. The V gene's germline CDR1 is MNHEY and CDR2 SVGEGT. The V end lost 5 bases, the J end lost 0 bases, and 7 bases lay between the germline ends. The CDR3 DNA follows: TGTGCCAGCAGTCGGACTTCTAACTATGGCTACACCTTC. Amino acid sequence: CASSRTSNYGYTF.

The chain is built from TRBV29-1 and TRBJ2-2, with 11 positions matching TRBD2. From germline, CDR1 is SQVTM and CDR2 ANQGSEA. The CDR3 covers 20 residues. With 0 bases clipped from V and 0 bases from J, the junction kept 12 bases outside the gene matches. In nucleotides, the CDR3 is TGCAGCGTTGAAGATCCCGGGGATAGCGGGAGGGCCTCGAACACCGGGGAGCTGTTTTTT. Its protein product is CSVEDPGDSGRASNTGELFF.

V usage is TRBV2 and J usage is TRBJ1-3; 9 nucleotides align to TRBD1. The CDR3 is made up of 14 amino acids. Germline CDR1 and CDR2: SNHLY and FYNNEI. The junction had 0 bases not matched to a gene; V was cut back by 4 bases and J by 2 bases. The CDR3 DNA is TGTGCCAGCAGTGGACAGGGGGCTGGAAACACCATATATTTT. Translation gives CASSGQGAGNTIYF.

The CDR3 DNA is TGTGCCAGCAGCCAAGATGTCGGGGTGGGTGAGCAGTTCTTC. It codes for CASSQDVGVGEQFF. The gene calls are TRBV3-1 (or the pseudogene TRBV3-2) and TRBJ2-1; D perhaps matches TRBD2 (5 bases). The germline V and J ends were trimmed by 0 bases and 9 bases, with 12 bases remaining between them. This CDR3 has 14 residues. Germline assignment: CDR1 LGHDT and CDR2 YNNKEL (reference sequence).

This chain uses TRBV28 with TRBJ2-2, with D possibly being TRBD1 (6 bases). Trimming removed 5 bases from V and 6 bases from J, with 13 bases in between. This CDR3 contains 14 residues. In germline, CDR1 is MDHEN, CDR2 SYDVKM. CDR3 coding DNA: TGTGCCAGCAGTCCAGCCTGGACAGCCGGGGAGCTGTTTTTT. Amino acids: CASSPAWTAGELFF. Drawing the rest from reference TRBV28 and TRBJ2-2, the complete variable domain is DVKVTQSSRYLVKRTGEKVFLECVQDMDHENMFWYRQDPGLGLRLIYFSYDVKMKEKGDIPEGYSVSREKKERFSLILESASTNQTSMYLCASSPAWTAGELFFGEGSRLTVL.

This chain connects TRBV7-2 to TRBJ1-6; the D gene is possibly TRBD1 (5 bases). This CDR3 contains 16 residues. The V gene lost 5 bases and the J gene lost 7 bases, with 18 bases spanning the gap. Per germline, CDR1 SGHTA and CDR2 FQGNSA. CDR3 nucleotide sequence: TGTGCCAGCAGCACCAACGCGGGGGAGCGAAATTCACCCCTCCACTTT. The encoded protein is CASSTNAGERNSPLHF.

The CDR3 nucleotides read TGTGCCAGCAGCTTAAGCTCAGGGGCCACCTTC. Translation gives CASSLSSGATF. The chain has TRBV7-3 and TRBJ1-2; a weak D match, TRBD1 (6 bases). The CDR3 has 11 amino acids. V lost 1 base, J lost 13 bases, and 10 bases lay in between. Germline V gives CDR1 SGHTA, CDR2 FQGTGA. Based on the CDR3 plus reference TRBV7-3 and TRBJ1-2, the full variable domain is GAGVSQTPSNKVTEKGKYVELRCDPISGHTALYWYRQSLGQGPEFLIYFQGTGAADDSGLPNDRFFAVRPEGSVSTLKIQRTERGDSAVYLCASSLSSGATFGSGTRLTVV.

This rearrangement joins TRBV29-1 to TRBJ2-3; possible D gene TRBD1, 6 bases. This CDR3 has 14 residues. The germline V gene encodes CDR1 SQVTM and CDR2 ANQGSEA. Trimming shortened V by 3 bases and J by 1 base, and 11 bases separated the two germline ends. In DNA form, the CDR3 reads TGCAGCGTTGAGTGGACAGAGGGCACAGATACGCAGTATTTT. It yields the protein CSVEWTEGTDTQYF.

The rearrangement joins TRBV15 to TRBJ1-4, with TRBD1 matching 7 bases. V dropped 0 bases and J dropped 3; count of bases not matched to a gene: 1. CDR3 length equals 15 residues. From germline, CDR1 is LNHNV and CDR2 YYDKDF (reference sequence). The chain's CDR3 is CATSRETGSNEKLFF. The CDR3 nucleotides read TGTGCCACCAGCAGAGAGACAGGGTCTAATGAAAAACTGTTTTTT.

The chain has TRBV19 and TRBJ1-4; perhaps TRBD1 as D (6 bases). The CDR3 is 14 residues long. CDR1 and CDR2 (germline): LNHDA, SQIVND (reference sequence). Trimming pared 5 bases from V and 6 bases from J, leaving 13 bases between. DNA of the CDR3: TGTGCCAGTAGTGACCAGGGGCGACATGAAAAACTGTTTTTT. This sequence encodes CASSDQGRHEKLFF.

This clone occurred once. The CDR3 coding sequence is TGTGCCAGCAGGCAATCAAAGCAGCAGTACTTC. Protein product: CASRQSKQQYF. The chain combines TRBV12-3 or TRBV12-4 with TRBJ2-7; D is undetermined. The germline V and J ends were trimmed by 6 bases and 8 bases, with 11 bases remaining between them. The CDR3 is made up of 11 amino acids.

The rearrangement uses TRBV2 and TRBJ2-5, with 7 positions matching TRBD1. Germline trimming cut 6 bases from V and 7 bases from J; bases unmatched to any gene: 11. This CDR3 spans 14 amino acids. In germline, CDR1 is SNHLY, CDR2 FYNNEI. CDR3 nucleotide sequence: TGTGCCAGCAGCGACAGGGAATGGAAGGGGACCCAGTACTTC. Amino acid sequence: CASSDREWKGTQYF.

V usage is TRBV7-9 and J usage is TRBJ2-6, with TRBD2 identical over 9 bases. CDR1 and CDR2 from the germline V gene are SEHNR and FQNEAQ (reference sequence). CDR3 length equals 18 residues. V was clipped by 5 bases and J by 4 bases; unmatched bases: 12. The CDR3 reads CASSHSAGGPSGANVLTF. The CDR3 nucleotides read TGTGCCAGCAGCCACAGTGCGGGAGGGCCATCCGGGGCCAACGTCCTGACTTTC.

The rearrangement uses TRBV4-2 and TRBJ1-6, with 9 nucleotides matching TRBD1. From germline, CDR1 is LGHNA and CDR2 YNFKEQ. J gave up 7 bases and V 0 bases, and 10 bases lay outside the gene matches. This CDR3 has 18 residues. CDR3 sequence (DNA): TGTGCCAGCAGCCAAGATTTGAGAGGAGGACAGGGGAATTCACCCCTCCACTTT. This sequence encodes CASSQDLRGGQGNSPLHF.

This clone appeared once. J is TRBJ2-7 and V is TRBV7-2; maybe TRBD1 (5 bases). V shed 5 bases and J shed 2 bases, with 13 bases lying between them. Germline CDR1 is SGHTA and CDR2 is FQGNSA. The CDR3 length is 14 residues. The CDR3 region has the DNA TGTGCCAGCAGCCCAGGGATTAGTCCCTACGAGCAGTACTTC. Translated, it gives CASSPGISPYEQYF.